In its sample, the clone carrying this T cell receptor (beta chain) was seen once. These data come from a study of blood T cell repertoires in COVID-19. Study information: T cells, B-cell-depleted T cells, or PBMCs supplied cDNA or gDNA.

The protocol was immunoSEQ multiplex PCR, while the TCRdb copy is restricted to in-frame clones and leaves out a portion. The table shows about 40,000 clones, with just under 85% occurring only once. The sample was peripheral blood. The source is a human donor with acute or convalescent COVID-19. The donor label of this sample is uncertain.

The CDR3 here is CASSRRDSGPLGNQPQHF. Here the CDR3 DNA reads TGTGCCAGCAGCCGCCGGGACAGCGGACCTTTGGGCAATCAGCCCCAGCATTTT. The chain links TRBV6-2 or TRBV6-3 to TRBJ1-5, with TRBD1 matching 7 bases. The V gene's germline CDR1 is MNHEY and CDR2 SVGEGT. This CDR3 has 18 amino acids. After removal of 6 bases from V and 2 bases from J, the junction contained 16 bases not matched to a gene.